The present T cell receptor (beta chain) was sequenced within a study of memory CD4+ T cells and cytomegalovirus serostatus. Looking at the study overall: Of the healthy Belgian adults, 9 were CMV seropositive and 20 to 30 seronegative.

The table came from immunoSEQ multiplex PCR; TCRdb's copy has only in-frame clones and leaves some out. The sample holds about 92,000 clones, roughly 80% seen once. CDR1 and CDR2 (germline): MDHEN, SYDVKM. Trimming pared 7 bases from V and 8 bases from J, leaving 21 bases between. The length of the CDR3 is 15 residues. This clone came up once. Its specificity is unknown. The sort gate was single viable CD3+CD4+CD8-CD45RO+ cells for memory CD4+ T cells. Points from the study as a whole: Repertoires predicted CMV serostatus with median bootstrapped AUC of about 0.95. Each of approximately 70 CMV-associated TCRbeta sequences occurred in one to five individuals.

The rearrangement uses TRBV28 and TRBJ2-1; D possibly corresponds to TRBD1 (5 bases). This sequence was found in an adult in good health and CMV-seropositive. Sequencing input: memory CD4+ T cells from blood. The CDR3 loop reads CASTMGLVVGHEQFF. The CDR3 DNA reads as TGTGCCAGCACCATGGGGCTAGTTGTTGGCCATGAGCAGTTCTTC.